What follows describes a single T cell receptor beta chain. The J segment lost 4 bases and the V segment lost 2 bases, leaving 9 bases of the junction unmatched. Germline-derived CDR1 and CDR2 are MNHEY and SMNVEV (reference sequence). The CDR3 consists of 16 residues. The table came from immunoSEQ multiplex PCR; TCRdb's copy has only in-frame clones and leaves some out. The sample has approximately 31,000 clones, around 93% seen once. The sample belongs to a study of T cell changes during pregnancy in multiple sclerosis. This TCR was recovered from a female donor with multiple sclerosis, enrolled in a pregnancy study. The chain joins TRBV27 to TRBJ2-7, with 9 bases fitting TRBD1. The starting material was CD4+ T cells from peripheral blood mononuclear cells, obtained in the second trimester of pregnancy. The CDR3 reads CASSLKFGTGLYEQYF. The CDR3 DNA reads as TGTGCCAGCAGTTTAAAGTTCGGGACAGGGTTATACGAGCAGTACTTC.